The clone carrying this T cell receptor beta chain was recorded once. These data originate in a study of OX40 agonist ivuxolimab in advanced cancers. Overall study: Subjects had a mean age of about 57 years, with a range of roughly 20 to 79; 82.7% were male.

Measured with immunoSEQ multiplex PCR; TCRdb has only the in-frame clones, and not every one. The sample includes roughly 20,000 clones, about four fifths of them seen just once. The CDR3 runs to 12 residues. Per germline, CDR1 SQVTM and CDR2 ANQGSEA. The V and J ends lost 3 bases and 0 bases respectively, with 5 bases between them. The chain has TRBV29-1 and TRBJ1-1; D gene uncertain. This specimen was CD4+ or CD8+ T cells sorted from blood, taken in a trial of the OX40 agonist ivuxolimab. The TCR originated in an adult with an advanced solid tumor such as melanoma, head and neck, liver or kidney cancer. The CDR3 region has the DNA TGCAGCGTTGAGTATCTGAACACTGAAGCTTTCTTT. It specifies CSVEYLNTEAFF.